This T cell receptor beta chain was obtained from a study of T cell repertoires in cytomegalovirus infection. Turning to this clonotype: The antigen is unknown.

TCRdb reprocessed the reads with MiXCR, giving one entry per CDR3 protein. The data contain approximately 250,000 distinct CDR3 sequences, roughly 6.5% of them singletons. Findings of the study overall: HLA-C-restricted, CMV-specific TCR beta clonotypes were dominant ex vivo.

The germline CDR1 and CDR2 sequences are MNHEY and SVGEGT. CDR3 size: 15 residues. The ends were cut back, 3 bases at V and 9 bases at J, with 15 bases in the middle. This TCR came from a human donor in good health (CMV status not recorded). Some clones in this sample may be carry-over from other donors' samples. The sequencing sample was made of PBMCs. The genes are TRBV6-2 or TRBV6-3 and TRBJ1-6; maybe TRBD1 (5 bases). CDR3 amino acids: CASSYPGLEFSPLHF. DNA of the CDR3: TGTGCCAGCAGTTATCCGGGACTTGAGTTTTCACCCCTCCACTTT.